This T cell receptor beta chain was sequenced during a study of PD-1 blockade in classical Hodgkin lymphoma (dated by TCRdb to the early 2020s). Regarding the complete study: Nivolumab dosing was 3 mg/kg intravenously every 2 weeks, continuing until either disease progression or unacceptable toxicity. To define a peripheral blood immune signature of response to PD-1 blockade in classical Hodgkin lymphoma, the study combined TCR beta sequencing with CyTOF.

The time point label corresponds to: cycle 4 day 1 (C4D1), after around six weeks of nivolumab. Every trial patient had relapsed after autologous stem cell transplantation, and cohorts A, B and C differed in prior brentuximab vedotin exposure. Using a Miltenyi CD8+ T cell isolation kit, CD8+ T cells were purified from thawed PBMCs through magnetic negative selection. A total of fewer than 65 patients with relapsed/refractory classical Hodgkin lymphoma made up the trial cohort, and each patient's best overall response was complete response, partial response or progressive disease. Single-agent nivolumab was administered to trial patients in the multi-cohort phase II CheckMate 205 trial. An independent review committee assessed best overall response using the 2007 International Working Group response criteria. Trial PBMCs were obtained immediately prior to nivolumab initiation (C1D1) and on therapy at cycle 2 day 1 and cycle 4 day 1. Peripheral blood was collected in 8 mL Vacutainer Cell Preparation Tubes, from which PBMCs were isolated by centrifugation and then cryopreserved. Purified CD4+ and CD8+ fractions were prepared only for cases in which an additional PBMC sample was available. Magnetically labelled cells were removed on LS columns in a quadroMACS separator, and the flow-through was collected as the purified fraction.

Trimming at the junction amounts to 0 bases on V and 2 bases on J, and the germline ends lie 16 bases apart. Including the terminal cysteine and phenylalanine, the CDR3 comprises 17 residues. The read is trimmed to its CDR3 DNA, 51 bases read in frame from base 1. In the germline V gene, CDR1 corresponds to SGHDN and CDR2 to FVKESK. Notes on this clone: What antigen it recognizes has not been identified. No qualities accompany the bases; no much larger clone lies one base away.

Genomic DNA was extracted with the Qiagen DNeasy kit from unsorted PBMCs and from negatively selected CD4+ and CD8+ fractions. TCR beta CDR3 regions were subjected to amplification by immunoSEQ multiplex PCR with primers that anneal to V and J segments. A synthetic immune receptor repertoire was used to minimize amplification bias, and any residual bias was removed computationally once sequencing was done. In the authors' own workflow: Repertoire diversity was quantified as the Shannon entropy index using custom Python scripts. The unsorted, CD4+ and CD8+ repertoires were each analyzed separately, with the exception of combined analyses, where CD4+ and CD8+ sequences were merged in silico. Clonal expansion was defined as at least a 2-fold frequency increase after treatment relative to C1D1, with a pseudocount of 0.5 for undetected baseline clones. Clones with 0 or 1 copy at C1D1 were defined as singleton clones, while clones with 2 or more copies were defined as non-singleton clones. Clones expanded in unsorted samples were assigned a CD4+, CD8+ or unknown annotation through matching of protein sequences in sorted samples from the same patient. Wilcoxon tests were applied to paired samples to test diversity changes from C1D1 to C4D1. TCRdb took this table from immuneACCESS and kept in-frame rearrangements with V and J called. Such tables lack part of the clones; where checked against another copy, unresolved V genes explain under half of the gap, and the rest is unexplained. D and trimming were read from the DNA, whereas the V and J calls and clone size are those reported in that table. The table for this sample lists just under 20,000 clones; around 89% of them were counted only once. The ten most abundant clones make up less than 5.5% of the sample.

What the work shows at the level of the full study, not this receptor alone: Among trial patients, those achieving complete response had baseline diversity similar to that of newly diagnosed patients, while diversity was significantly lower in partial responders and progressors. The study was limited to a single clinical trial cohort, and causes of repertoire differences, possibly disease activity or prior therapy, remained undefined. Diversity was lower in patients who began nivolumab less than 1 year after ASCT, so these patients were left out of later analyses to avoid confounding by immune reconstitution. A significant rise by C4D1 was seen in CD4+ but not CD8+ TCR diversity (p=0.0027 vs p=0.16), with the rise being most apparent in complete responders (p=0.02). Baseline TCR diversity was reported as lower in newly diagnosed patients than in healthy donors, and lower still in relapsed/refractory patients.

The sequences come from CD8+ T cells from blood, collected before the fourth cycle of nivolumab. The chain employs TRBV14 and TRBJ1-2; tentative D gene TRBD1, with 6 bases matching. The TCR comes from a human donor with classical Hodgkin lymphoma. The CDR3 reads as follows: CASSQESGAWENYGYTF. In nucleotides, the sequence is TGTGCCAGCAGCCAAGAGTCAGGGGCTTGGGAAAACTATGGCTACACCTTC.